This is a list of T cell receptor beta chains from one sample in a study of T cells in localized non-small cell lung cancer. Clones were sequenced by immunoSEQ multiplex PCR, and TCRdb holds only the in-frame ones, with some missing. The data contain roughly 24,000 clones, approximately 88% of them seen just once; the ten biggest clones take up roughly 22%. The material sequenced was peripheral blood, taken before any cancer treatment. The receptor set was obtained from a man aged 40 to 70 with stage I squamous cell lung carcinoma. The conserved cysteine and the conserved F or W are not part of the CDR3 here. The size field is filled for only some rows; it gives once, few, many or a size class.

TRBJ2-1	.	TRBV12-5	ASGSTRGDYNEQF
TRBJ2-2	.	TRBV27	AVGRYTGELF
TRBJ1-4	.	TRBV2	ASSLGQVNEKLF
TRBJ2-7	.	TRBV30	AGTWTATPYEQY
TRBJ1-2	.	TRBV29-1	SVEANYGYT
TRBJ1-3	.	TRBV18	ASSPSTGEDTIY
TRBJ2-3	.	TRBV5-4	ASSLETGGSDTQY
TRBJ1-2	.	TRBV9	ASSQSLVRGVYGYT
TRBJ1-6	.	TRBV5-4	ASRPQGASDSPLH
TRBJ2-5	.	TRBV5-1	ASSPGQGPFYGTQY
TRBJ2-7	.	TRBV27	ASSLGQEYEQY
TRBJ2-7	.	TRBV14	ASSRLRYEQY
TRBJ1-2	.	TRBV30	AWSQGYSYGYT
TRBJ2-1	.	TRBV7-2	ASSLGPGSNEQF
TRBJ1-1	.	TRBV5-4	ASSPPGTILTEAF
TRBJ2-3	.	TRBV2	ASSEVRGQVFSTDTQY
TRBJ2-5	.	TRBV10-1	ASTTRQGQETQY
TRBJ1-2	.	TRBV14	ASSQDRGDYGYT
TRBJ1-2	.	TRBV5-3	ARSLAQGYT
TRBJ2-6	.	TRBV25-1	ASSGAGAGANVLT
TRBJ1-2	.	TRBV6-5	ASRYRQGRYGYT
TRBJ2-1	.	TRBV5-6	ASSLGQGYNEQF
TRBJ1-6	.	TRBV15	ATSRDRSRGNSPLH
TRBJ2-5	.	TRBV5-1	ASSTGQAQETQY
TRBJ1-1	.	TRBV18	ASSPTQSTPLNTEAF
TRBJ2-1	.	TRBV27	ASRDPGLFSYNEQF
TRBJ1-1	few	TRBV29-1	SVETGYRTEAF
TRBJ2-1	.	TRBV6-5	ASSAGSDEQF
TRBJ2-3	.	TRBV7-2	ASSPTDTQY
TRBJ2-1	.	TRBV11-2	ASSLDVLAAGYNEQF
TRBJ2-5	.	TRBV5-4	ASSSRDGQY
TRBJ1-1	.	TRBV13	ASSLFAEGTTNTEAF
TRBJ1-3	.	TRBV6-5	ASSRTGASGNTIY
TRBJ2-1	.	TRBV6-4	ASSDTGTGKDEQF
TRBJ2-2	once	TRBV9	ASSPRGAPDGELF
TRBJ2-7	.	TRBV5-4	ASSLGGTGAVYEQY
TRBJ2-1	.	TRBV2	ASSAGGGLNEQF
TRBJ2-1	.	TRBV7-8	ATLTLQSGEQF